The 22 T cell receptor beta chains given below trace back to one sample, sequenced in a study of cytomegalovirus exposure and HLA in healthy donors (dated by TCRdb to between 2016 and 2019). Preparation of the library involved the immunoSEQ multiplex PCR assay. The multiplex PCR relied on a mix of 60 forward primers for TCR Vbeta segments and 13 reverse primers for TCR Jbeta segments. What TCRdb holds here is the immuneACCESS table cut down to in-frame rearrangements. Part of the clones is not present; checked against another copy, under half of the missing clones reflect an unresolved V gene, and the others are unexplained. The sample table contains fewer than 200,000 clones; only one count was recorded for around 86% of them. The ten largest account for 2% to 2.5% of the sample. Sample: PBMCs. The receptors originated from a male donor in good health and CMV-seronegative.

V and J are TRBV10-3 and TRBJ2-7; 8 bases map to TRBD2. From germline, CDR1 is ENHRY and CDR2 SYGVKD. The V segment lost 0 bases and the J segment 4 bases; nucleotides outside the gene matches: 11. There are 17 residues in the CDR3. CDR3 sequence: CAISESTGRGANYEQYF. The CDR3 nucleotides are TGTGCCATCAGTGAGTCGACGGGGCGGGGGGCCAATTACGAGCAGTACTTC.

The chain recombines TRBV15 with TRBJ1-5; maybe TRBD1 (5 bases). Germline CDR1 is LNHNV and CDR2 is YYDKDF (reference sequence). The length of the CDR3 is 16 residues. The V and J ends lost 1 base and 2 bases respectively, with 12 bases between them. The CDR3 is CATSRGGHRGNQPQHF. The CDR3 DNA follows: TGTGCCACCAGCAGAGGGGGCCATCGGGGCAATCAGCCCCAGCATTTT.

This clone was counted between two and nine times. V usage is TRBV12-5 and J usage is TRBJ2-5, with 10 bases lining up with TRBD1. Unmatched junction bases numbered 11, after V lost 1 base and J lost 3 bases. The germline CDR1 and CDR2 sequences are LGHNT and FRNRAP. CDR3 length: 18 residues. In nucleotides, the CDR3 is TGTGCTAGTGGTTTGGCCGCCTCGACAGGGGGCAGGGAAGAGACCCAGTACTTC. Translated: CASGLAASTGGREETQYF. Full variable domain (outside the CDR3, taken from reference TRBV12-5 and TRBJ2-5): DARVTQTPRHKVTEMGQEVTMRCQPILGHNTVFWYRQTMMQGLELLAYFRNRAPLDDSGMPKDRFSAEMPDATLATLKIQPSEPRDSAVYFCASGLAASTGGREETQYFGPGTRLLVL.

The chain links TRBV4-1 to TRBJ2-6; 7 bases are a match to TRBD1. V trimming: 0 bases; J trimming: 2 bases; junction bases outside the gene matches: 4. The CDR3 is 17 amino acids. Germline CDR1 MGHRA, CDR2 YSYEKL. This CDR3 reads CASSQEKTGTGANVLTF. In DNA, the CDR3 is TGCGCCAGCAGCCAAGAAAAGACAGGGACTGGGGCCAACGTCCTGACTTTC.

V is TRBV30 and J is TRBJ1-2; no clear D gene. The CDR3 spans 13 residues. V was shortened by 4 bases and J by 7 bases, with 16 bases between the two germline ends. Germline V gene data show CDR1 as GTSNPN and CDR2 as SVGIG (reference sequence). The CDR3 DNA follows: TGTGCCTGGACCCGTCGGGAAGGGTCTGGCTACACCTTC. Its protein product is CAWTRREGSGYTF.

The chain employs TRBV6-1 and TRBJ1-1, with D tentatively TRBD1 (6 bases). Germline V gene sequence: CDR1 MNHNS, CDR2 SASEGT. V lost 3 bases and J lost 1, with 12 bases in between. CDR3 size: 15 residues. The CDR3 loop is CASSDWGGQNTEAFF. CDR3 bases: TGTGCCAGCAGTGATTGGGGGGGCCAGAACACTGAAGCTTTCTTT.

This clone has more than one count but fewer than ten. The chain links TRBV18 to TRBJ2-1, with D perhaps matching TRBD1 (6 bases). Trimming removed 0 bases at V and 6 bases at J, with 12 bases between. Per the germline V gene, CDR1 is KGHSH and CDR2 is LQKENI. The CDR3 is 15 residues long. The CDR3: CASSPPGTGLNEQFF. In nucleotides, the CDR3 is TGTGCCAGCTCACCACCGGGCACAGGGCTCAATGAGCAGTTCTTC.

The rearrangement uses TRBV10-1 and TRBJ1-1; D uncertain. The CDR3 sequence is 12 residues long. Germline CDR1 and CDR2: WNHNN and SYGVQD (reference sequence). Trimming took 5 bases from V and 1 from J, leaving 5 bases between them. The CDR3: CASSIQNTEAFF. The CDR3 DNA sequence: TGCGCCAGCAGTATTCAGAACACTGAAGCTTTCTTT.

This rearrangement joins TRBV6-5 to TRBJ1-4; 7 bases agree with TRBD1. Trimming took 5 bases from V and 3 from J; bases not matched to a gene: 3. The CDR3 contains 14 residues. Germline V CDR1 and CDR2: MNHEY, SVGAGI. CDR3 sequence: CASSKTGSNEKLFF. For the CDR3, the DNA is TGTGCCAGCAGTAAGACAGGGTCTAATGAAAAACTGTTTTTT.

V usage is TRBV2 and J usage is TRBJ2-1; 10 nucleotides agree with TRBD2. Germline trimming cut 6 bases from V and 0 bases from J; bases unmatched to any gene: 5. CDR1 is SNHLY, CDR2 FYNNEI, per germline. This CDR3 is 16 amino acids long. CDR3 in DNA: TGTGCCAGCAGGCCAAGCGGGGGGGGCTCCTACAATGAGCAGTTCTTC. It codes for CASRPSGGGSYNEQFF.

The rearrangement links TRBV27 to TRBJ1-1, with D perhaps matching TRBD1 (5 bases). This CDR3 has 13 amino acids. Trimming took 3 bases from V and 5 from J, leaving 10 bases between them. Germline lookup yields CDR1 MNHEY and CDR2 SMNVEV (reference sequence). CDR3 in amino acids: CASSFGRGTEAFF. The CDR3 bases are TGTGCCAGCAGTTTTGGGAGGGGTACTGAAGCTTTCTTT.

This chain uses TRBV29-1 with TRBJ2-3; TRBD2 is a possible D gene (7 bases). The CDR3 spans 14 residues. In germline, CDR1 is SQVTM, CDR2 ANQGSEA. Trimming cost V 0 bases and J 1 base, with 8 bases left between them. The CDR3 spells CSVEEGGGTDTQYF. DNA of the CDR3: TGCAGCGTTGAAGAAGGGGGGGGCACAGATACGCAGTATTTT.

The J gene is TRBJ1-1, the V gene TRBV7-2; 7 nucleotides match TRBD1. Trimming cost V 5 bases and J 1 base; bases outside gene matches: 13. Germline CDR1 reads SGHTA; CDR2 reads FQGNSA. The CDR3 length is 17 residues. For the CDR3, the DNA is TGTGCCAGCAGCCCCCTCCGACAGGGAAGATGGAACACTGAAGCTTTCTTT. Its translation is CASSPLRQGRWNTEAFF.

J is TRBJ1-4 and V is TRBV19, with TRBD1 as a possible D gene (5 bases). The CDR3 has 16 residues. CDR1 and CDR2 from the germline V gene are LNHDA and SQIVND (reference sequence). Between the trimmed V and J ends, which lost 5 bases and 3 bases, there was a span of 16 bases. The DNA of the CDR3 is TGTGCCAGTAGTCCAACGGGGGTTCAATCTAATGAAAAACTGTTTTTT. Protein sequence: CASSPTGVQSNEKLFF.

This clone was observed a handful of times. The chain joins TRBV6-1 to TRBJ2-4, with D unclear. This CDR3 contains 13 residues. Trimming shortened V by 8 bases and J by 0 bases, and 8 bases separated the two germline ends. Germline lookup yields CDR1 MNHNS and CDR2 SASEGT. The CDR3 loop is CASLELAKNIQYF. DNA for the CDR3: TGTGCCAGCCTAGAGCTAGCCAAAAACATTCAGTACTTC.

The chain carries TRBV5-5 and TRBJ2-4; a weak D match, TRBD1 (6 bases). Germline CDR1 SGHKS, CDR2 YYEKEE (reference sequence). CDR3 length: 13 residues. V was clipped by 0 bases and J by 7 bases, with 8 bases between them. The CDR3 nucleotides are TGTGCCAGCAGCTTGGGGCAGGGGAACATTCAGTACTTC. Protein product: CASSLGQGNIQYF. Using reference TRBV5-5 and TRBJ2-4 for the parts outside the CDR3, the full variable domain is DAGVTQSPTHLIKTRGQQVTLRCSPISGHKSVSWYQQVLGQGPQFIFQYYEKEERGRGNFPDRFSARQFPNYSSELNVNALLLGDSALYLCASSLGQGNIQYFGAGTRLSVL.

The chain joins TRBV29-1 to TRBJ1-5; D ambiguous. Germline V CDR1 and CDR2: SQVTM, ANQGSEA. This CDR3 has 14 residues. Trimming took 4 bases from V and 2 from J, leaving 12 bases between them. CDR3 sequence reads: CSVAAGRGNQPQHF. CDR3 nucleotide sequence: TGCAGCGTTGCGGCAGGCCGTGGCAATCAGCCCCAGCATTTT.

This chain connects TRBV6-6 to TRBJ2-2; TRBD2 is a possible D gene (5 bases). The CDR3 runs 15 residues. Trimming cost V 7 bases and J 0 bases, with 12 bases left between them. From germline, CDR1 is MNHNY and CDR2 SVGAGI (reference sequence). CDR3 in DNA: TGTGCCAGCAACCGGGCGGGTTCGAACACCGGGGAGCTGTTTTTT. Its translation is CASNRAGSNTGELFF.

This chain joins TRBV2 and TRBJ1-1, with D maybe TRBD1 (5 bases). V lost 10 bases and J lost 1, with 19 bases in between. The CDR3 contains 15 residues. The germline V gene encodes CDR1 SNHLY and CDR2 FYNNEI. The DNA for the CDR3 is TGTGCCAACCCAGCATCACTAACAGGGAACACTGAAGCTTTCTTT. Protein: CANPASLTGNTEAFF. The entire variable domain, with the rest obtained from reference TRBV2 and TRBJ1-1, is as follows: EPEVTQTPSHQVTQMGQEVILRCVPISNHLYFYWYRQILGQKVEFLVSFYNNEISEKSEIFDDQFSVERPDGSNFTLKIRSTKLEDSAMYFCANPASLTGNTEAFFGQGTRLTVV.

The V call is TRBV5-4, the J call TRBJ2-7; maybe TRBD2 (5 bases). There are 12 residues in the CDR3. Trimming shortened V by 4 bases and J by 3 bases, and 8 bases separated the two germline ends. Per germline, CDR1 SGHNT and CDR2 YYREEE (reference sequence). The CDR3 sequence: CASSVDFYEQYF. For the CDR3, the DNA is TGTGCCAGCAGCGTGGACTTCTACGAGCAGTACTTC.

The J gene is TRBJ2-3, the V gene TRBV19, with 9 bases matching TRBD2. V was pared by 3 bases and J by 7 bases, with 11 bases of the junction left unmatched. The CDR3 has 16 amino acids. Germline V gene lookup returns CDR1 LNHDA and CDR2 SQIVND (reference sequence). The CDR3 protein is CASSISKRGELNTQYF. CDR3 sequence (DNA): TGTGCCAGTAGTATTAGTAAGCGGGGGGAACTAAATACGCAGTATTTT. The full variable domain, rest sourced from reference TRBV19 and TRBJ2-3, is DGGITQSPKYLFRKEGQNVTLSCEQNLNHDAMYWYRQDPGQGLRLIYYSQIVNDFQKGDIAEGYSVSREKKESFPLTVTSAQKNPTAFYLCASSISKRGELNTQYFGPGTRLTVL.

The chain uses TRBV7-6 and TRBJ2-2; 9 nucleotides agree with TRBD1. CDR1 SGHVS and CDR2 FNYEAQ come from the germline V gene. V lost 5 bases to trimming and J lost 4 bases; unmatched junction nucleotides: 5. The CDR3 spans 15 residues. CDR3 loop: CASSQGQGGTGELFF. The CDR3 nucleotides are TGTGCCAGCAGCCAGGGACAGGGAGGCACCGGGGAGCTGTTTTTT.